This T cell receptor (beta chain) came from a study of T cells expressing NK-cell markers. Whole-study context: Investigators obtained TCR beta repertoires from sorted CD3+CD56+NKG2C+, CD3+CD56+NKG2C- and CD3+CD56-NKG2C+ T cells. There were seven HCMV-seropositive donors and one seronegative donor among the eight sequenced. Notes on the study in general: Researchers report these clonotypes also headed the CD3+CD56-NKG2C+ fraction in a handful of donors.

Notes on this clonotype: The antigen is unknown.

Synthesis of TCR beta cDNA relied on 5'RACE template switching carrying UMIs. Reprocessing the 5' RACE reads, TCRdb reports a single entry for every CDR3 protein and omits DNA. The sample is made up of hundreds of thousands of distinct CDR3 sequences, and the top ten hold 5.2% of it. Looked up from germline, CDR1 is KGHSH and CDR2 is LQKENI. The CDR3 sequence is 15 residues long. This TCR was sampled from a man aged 18-69 years in good health. The sample consisted of blood T cells: a sorted CD56 or NKG2C T cell subset, CD4+ or CD8+ T cells, or bulk PBMC T cells (not recorded which). The V call is TRBV18, the J call TRBJ2-5; TCRdb picks TRBD2, but there is no DNA to check that call. This CDR3 is CASSPLGTNQETQYF. Drawing the rest from reference TRBV18 and TRBJ2-5, the complete variable domain is NAGVMQNPRHLVRRRGQEARLRCSPMKGHSHVYWYRQLPEEGLKFMVYLQKENIIDESGMPKERFSAEFPKEGPSILRIQQVVRGDSAAYFCASSPLGTNQETQYFGPGTRLLVL.